A single sample is the source of the 28 T cell receptor beta chains below, sequenced in a study of vaccination effects on CD4 cells after COVID-19. ViraFEST assay sequencing came after antigen-specific CD4+ T cells were expanded with viral peptide pools. Culture lasted approximately 10 days before CD4+ T cell isolation. As their vaccination, participants received two doses of either BNT162b2 or mRNA-1273. Here immunoSEQ multiplex PCR was the method, and the copy in TCRdb shows in-frame clones only, minus some. The sample holds about 24,000 clones, 69% seen once. These receptors are not linked to any known antigen. Here the sequenced sample was CD4+ T cells from PBMCs cultured with SARS-CoV-2 spike peptides, taken after COVID-19 vaccination. The receptor source for this set is a human donor who received a COVID-19 vaccine.

This rearrangement joins TRBV4-2 to TRBJ2-7, with D possibly being TRBD2 (5 bases). The CDR3 loop spans 14 amino acids. V was shortened by 2 bases and J by 2 bases, with 10 bases between the two germline ends. Germline CDR1 LGHNA, CDR2 YNFKEQ. CDR3 DNA: TGTGCCAGCAGCCAAAAAGCGGAACCCTACGAGCAGTACTTC. As protein: CASSQKAEPYEQYF.

This sequence joins TRBV9 and TRBJ2-5; possible D gene TRBD2, 6 bases. CDR1 is SGDLS, CDR2 YYNGEE, per germline. V gave up 0 bases and J gave up 4 bases, with 13 bases separating them. This CDR3 has 15 residues. The CDR3 loop is CASSVGGVSGETQYF. The CDR3 DNA reads as TGTGCCAGCAGCGTAGGGGGGGTGTCGGGAGAGACCCAGTACTTC.

V and J are TRBV27 and TRBJ1-4, with D unclear. The CDR3 is 14 residues long. CDR1 is MNHEY, CDR2 SMNVEV, per germline (reference sequence). V lost 7 bases, J lost 8 bases, and 17 bases lay in between. CDR3 residues: CASKDYNGGEKLFF. In DNA form, the CDR3 reads TGTGCCAGCAAAGACTACAATGGAGGCGAAAAACTGTTTTTT.

This chain connects TRBV5-5 to TRBJ2-3, with D possibly being TRBD1 (6 bases). Deletions cut 0 bases from V and 6 bases from J, with 11 bases between. The CDR3 has 14 residues. Germline-derived CDR1 and CDR2 are SGHKS and YYEKEE (reference sequence). CDR3 protein: CASSLGQVWDTQYF. Here the CDR3 DNA reads TGTGCCAGCAGCTTGGGACAGGTCTGGGATACGCAGTATTTT.

This chain connects TRBV2 to TRBJ2-3; TRBD2 is a possible D gene (7 bases). The germline V and J ends were trimmed by 8 bases and 3 bases, with 21 bases remaining between them. Germline lookup yields CDR1 SNHLY and CDR2 FYNNEI. This CDR3 comprises 16 residues. For the CDR3, the DNA is TGTGCCAGCTCCAGGATCCGGCGGGGGCAAACAGATACGCAGTATTTT. Translation: CASSRIRRGQTDTQYF. The variable domain in full, completed from reference TRBV2 and TRBJ2-3, reads EPEVTQTPSHQVTQMGQEVILRCVPISNHLYFYWYRQILGQKVEFLVSFYNNEISEKSEIFDDQFSVERPDGSNFTLKIRSTKLEDSAMYFCASSRIRRGQTDTQYFGPGTRLTVL.

This clone was observed a single time. The junction differs from germline at one of its ends, possibly a read error. The rearrangement uses TRBV18 and TRBJ2-1, with 7 bases identical to TRBD2. CDR1 is KGHSH, CDR2 LQKENI, per germline. This CDR3 is 15 amino acids long. CDR3 protein: CVSSPGLADGNEQFF. The CDR3 bases are TGTGTCAGCTCACCGGGTCTAGCGGACGGGAATGAGCAGTTCTTC.

V usage is TRBV5-1 and J usage is TRBJ2-5; 7 nucleotides line up with TRBD1. This CDR3 spans 14 amino acids. Germline V gene lookup returns CDR1 SGHRS and CDR2 YFSETQ. V shed 4 bases, J shed 4 bases, and the junction held 7 bases outside the gene matches. The CDR3 region is CASSPLDRRETQYF. CDR3 nucleotide sequence: TGCGCCAGCAGCCCCCTGGACAGGAGAGAGACCCAGTACTTC.

The chain carries TRBV6-1 and TRBJ2-7; 7 bases agree with TRBD2. V dropped 2 bases and J dropped 0; count of bases not matched to a gene: 4. The CDR3 sequence is 15 residues long. Per germline, CDR1 MNHNS and CDR2 SASEGT. The CDR3 here is CASSELADSSYEQYF. The DNA of the CDR3 is TGTGCCAGCAGTGAACTAGCGGATAGCTCCTACGAGCAGTACTTC.

V usage is TRBV5-8 and J usage is TRBJ2-7; no clear D gene. V lost 5 bases to trimming and J lost 11 bases, with 17 bases between them. CDR3 length equals 12 residues. Looked up from germline, CDR1 is SGHTS and CDR2 is YDEGEE. In nucleotides, the CDR3 is TGTGCCAGCAGACGCCCCGCCGCGGTGGAGTACTTC. Residues: CASRRPAAVEYF.

CDR3 residues: CASSPAGAAGNTIYF. The CDR3 DNA reads as TGTGCCAGCAGCCCTGCGGGGGCTGCTGGAAACACCATATATTTT. The chain combines TRBV7-6 with TRBJ1-3; D is perhaps TRBD1 (6 bases). The CDR3 extends over 15 amino acids. Germline V gives CDR1 SGHVS, CDR2 FNYEAQ. Trimming removed 5 bases at V and 2 bases at J, with 13 bases between.

For the CDR3, the DNA is TGCGCCCCGGATGCGGGGACGAACACTGAAGCTTTCTTT. This gives the protein CAPDAGTNTEAFF. V usage is TRBV5-1 and J usage is TRBJ1-1; perhaps TRBD1 as D (5 bases). Trimming cost V 10 bases and J 1 base, with 14 bases left between them. Germline CDR1 reads SGHRS; CDR2 reads YFSETQ. The CDR3 covers 13 residues.

This clone was counted between two and nine times. V gene TRBV6-5 combines with J gene TRBJ1-5, with a tentative D call TRBD1 (6 bases). Trimming left V 5 bases short and J 2 bases short, with 13 bases between. Per germline, CDR1 MNHEY and CDR2 SVGAGI. The CDR3 covers 15 residues. CDR3 nucleotide sequence: TGTGCCAGCAGTCGGGACACCTACGGCAATCAGCCCCAGCATTTT. This translates into CASSRDTYGNQPQHF.

The chain is built from TRBV23-1 and TRBJ2-7; D gene unclear. Being an ORF, TRBV23-1 has a function that is uncertain. V was clipped by 0 bases and J by 4 bases, with 16 bases between them. CDR3 length: 16 amino acids. The CDR3 protein is CASSQSFGSSAYEQYF. Here the CDR3 DNA reads TGCGCCAGCAGTCAATCGTTTGGCAGCTCAGCTTACGAGCAGTACTTC.

Only a few counts were recorded for this clone. This chain links TRBV5-1 with TRBJ2-7, with D hard to call. CDR1 and CDR2 from the germline V gene are SGHRS and YFSETQ. The V end was cut by 0 bases, the J end by 2 bases, with 9 bases between. The CDR3 length is 14 residues. The CDR3 nucleotides read TGCGCCAGCAGCTTGGAGGGATTCACCTACGAGCAGTACTTC. Translating gives CASSLEGFTYEQYF. The whole variable domain, remainder taken from reference TRBV5-1 and TRBJ2-7, is KAGVTQTPRYLIKTRGQQVTLSCSPISGHRSVSWYQQTPGQGLQFLFEYFSETQRNKGNFPGRFSGRQFSNSRSEMNVSTLELGDSALYLCASSLEGFTYEQYFGPGTRLTVT.

This chain links TRBV7-8 with TRBJ1-2, with D unresolved. Per the germline V gene, CDR1 is SGHVS and CDR2 is FQNEAQ. Deletions cut 0 bases from V and 1 base from J, with 6 bases between. The CDR3 sequence is 14 residues long. CDR3 DNA: TGTGCCAGCAGCTTAGCCGGCAATAACTATGGCTACACCTTC. This sequence encodes CASSLAGNNYGYTF.

Within the sample, this clone is medium-sized. The chain recombines TRBV9 with TRBJ1-2, with 8 bases lining up with TRBD1. V trimming: 5 bases; J trimming: 3 bases; junction bases outside the gene matches: 15. The CDR3 totals 17 residues. CDR1 and CDR2 from the germline V gene are SGDLS and YYNGEE. This CDR3 reads CASRNPKADRAHYGYTF. CDR3 DNA sequence: TGTGCCAGCAGGAACCCAAAAGCGGACAGGGCCCACTATGGCTACACCTTC.

This clone was detected a few times. The chain is built from TRBV19 and TRBJ2-7; D call uncertain. The ends were cut back, 8 bases at V and 3 bases at J, with 20 bases in the middle. Germline CDR1 and CDR2: LNHDA and SQIVND (reference sequence). The CDR3 has 15 residues. This chain's CDR3 is CASRASGRSFYEQYF. CDR3 coding DNA: TGTGCCAGTCGAGCGTCAGGACGGAGTTTCTACGAGCAGTACTTC.

The chain employs TRBV7-8 and TRBJ2-7; TRBD1 might be the D (6 bases). The CDR3 totals 17 residues. The germline V and J ends were trimmed by 3 bases and 7 bases, with 25 bases remaining between them. From germline, CDR1 is SGHVS and CDR2 FQNEAQ. CDR3 in amino acids: CASSLLAQGSGFGEQYF. The CDR3 DNA reads as TGTGCCAGCAGCTTGTTGGCCCAGGGGAGTGGGTTCGGAGAGCAGTACTTC.

The V gene is TRBV7-9, the J gene TRBJ2-3; 8 bases agree with TRBD2. This CDR3 spans 15 amino acids. Germline CDR1 reads SEHNR; CDR2 reads FQNEAQ (reference sequence). With 3 bases clipped from V and 4 bases from J, the junction kept 6 bases outside the gene matches. The CDR3 bases are TGTGCCAGCAGCTTTAGAGCGGGAGTGGCAGATACGCAGTATTTT. Protein: CASSFRAGVADTQYF.

CDR3 DNA: TGTGCCATCAGTGAGTCGCTGAGAAATGAAAAACTGTTTTTT. Protein sequence: CAISESLRNEKLFF. The V and J genes are TRBV10-3 and TRBJ1-4; D remains ambiguous. Germline values: CDR1 ENHRY, CDR2 SYGVKD. The CDR3 runs to 14 residues. The V end was cut by 0 bases, the J end by 5 bases, with 7 bases between.

The chain employs TRBV11-2 and TRBJ1-2, with D unresolved. This CDR3 comprises 14 residues. V was shortened by 4 bases and J by 1 base, with 10 bases between the two germline ends. The germline CDR1 and CDR2 sequences are SGHAT and FQNNGV. CDR3 coding DNA: TGTGCCAGCAGCTCCATTCGGGGTAACTATGGCTACACCTTC. Protein product: CASSSIRGNYGYTF.

This clone was seen only once. This chain links TRBV18 with TRBJ1-3; D gene uncertain. The germline CDR1 and CDR2 sequences are KGHSH and LQKENI. This CDR3 spans 16 amino acids. Trimming pared 3 bases from V and 0 bases from J, leaving 12 bases between. The CDR3 nucleotides are TGTGCCAGCTCACCGGACGGAGGACTCTCTGGAAACACCATATATTTT. Its protein product is CASSPDGGLSGNTIYF.

In its sample, this clone was seen once. The chain links TRBV2 to TRBJ2-5; the D gene is possibly TRBD1 (5 bases). The germline V and J ends were trimmed by 6 bases and 5 bases, with 10 bases remaining between them. The CDR3 totals 12 residues. Germline values: CDR1 SNHLY, CDR2 FYNNEI. CDR3 in DNA: TGTGCCAGCAGCAGGGTAGGGGAGACCCAGTACTTC. Translated: CASSRVGETQYF.

This clone appeared a single time. The chain couples TRBV30 to TRBJ1-5, with D tentatively TRBD1 (5 bases). The CDR3 runs to 13 residues. Germline CDR1 is GTSNPN and CDR2 is SVGIG (reference sequence). The V and J ends lost 2 bases and 4 bases respectively, with 9 bases between them. Here the CDR3 reads CAWSYGQNQPQHF. CDR3 bases: TGTGCCTGGAGTTACGGACAAAATCAGCCCCAGCATTTT.

The count of this clone is one. V is TRBV5-5 and J is TRBJ1-2; D uncertain. With 5 bases removed from V and 8 bases from J, the gap between germline ends came to 25 bases. In germline, CDR1 is SGHKS, CDR2 YYEKEE (reference sequence). The CDR3 has 16 amino acids. CDR3 residues: CASRSGVSIGAWGYTF. CDR3 in DNA: TGTGCCAGCAGGTCTGGAGTCAGTATAGGAGCTTGGGGCTACACCTTC.

The V gene is TRBV11-2, the J gene TRBJ2-7, with 8 bases matching TRBD2. This CDR3 contains 18 residues. Germline V gene data show CDR1 as SGHAT and CDR2 as FQNNGV. Germline trimming cut 3 bases from V and 0 bases from J; bases unmatched to any gene: 13. CDR3 DNA: TGTGCCAGCAGCTTGGGGGCTCTACTAGCGGCGAGCTCCTACGAGCAGTACTTC. Amino acids: CASSLGALLAASSYEQYF.

The V and J genes are TRBV7-2 and TRBJ1-1; D is unresolved. Germline-derived CDR1 and CDR2 are SGHTA and FQGNSA. V was clipped by 5 bases and J by 11 bases, with 12 bases between them. The CDR3 consists of 11 residues. The CDR3 protein is CASSLRLIAFF. As DNA, the CDR3 is TGTGCCAGCAGCCTACGGTTAATCGCTTTCTTT.

The genes are TRBV10-3 and TRBJ2-1; 7 nucleotides agree with TRBD2. V shed 10 bases, J shed 2 bases, and the junction held 11 bases outside the gene matches. CDR1 and CDR2 (germline): ENHRY, SYGVKD. There are 15 residues in the CDR3. CDR3 loop: CATRYDLAAYNEQFF. The CDR3, as DNA: TGTGCCACCCGCTACGATCTAGCGGCCTACAATGAGCAGTTCTTC.